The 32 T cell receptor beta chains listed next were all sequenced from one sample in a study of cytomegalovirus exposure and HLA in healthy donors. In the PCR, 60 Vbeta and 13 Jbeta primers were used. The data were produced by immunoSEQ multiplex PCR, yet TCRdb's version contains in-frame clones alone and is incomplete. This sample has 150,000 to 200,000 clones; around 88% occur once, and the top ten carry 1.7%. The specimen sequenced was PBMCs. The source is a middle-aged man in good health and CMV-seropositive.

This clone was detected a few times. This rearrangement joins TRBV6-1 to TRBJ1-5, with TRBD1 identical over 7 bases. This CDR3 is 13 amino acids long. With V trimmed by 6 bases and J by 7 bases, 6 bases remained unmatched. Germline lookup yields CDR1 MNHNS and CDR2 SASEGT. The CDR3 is CASREDRTQPQHF. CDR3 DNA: TGTGCCAGCAGGGAGGACAGGACCCAGCCCCAGCATTTT.

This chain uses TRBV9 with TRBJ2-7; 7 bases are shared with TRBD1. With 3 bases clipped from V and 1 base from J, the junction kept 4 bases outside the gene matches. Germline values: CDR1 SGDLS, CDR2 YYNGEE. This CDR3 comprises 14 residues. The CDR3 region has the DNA TGTGCCAGCAGCGAGGGGGCGAGTTCCTACGAGCAGTACTTC. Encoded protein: CASSEGASSYEQYF.

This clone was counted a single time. The chain's CDR3 is CASSRRGGAVLGETQYF. The CDR3 bases are TGTGCCAGCAGCCGCCGAGGGGGGGCCGTCCTTGGAGAGACCCAGTACTTC. The chain has TRBV11-2 and TRBJ2-5, with D possibly TRBD2 on 7 matching bases. With 5 bases removed from V and 4 bases from J, the gap between germline ends came to 23 bases. There are 17 residues in the CDR3. The germline V gene encodes CDR1 SGHAT and CDR2 FQNNGV.

The CDR3 DNA reads TGCAGCGTTGTTCAGCGGGTCAGCTCCTACGAGCAGTACTTC. Amino acids: CSVVQRVSSYEQYF. The chain combines TRBV29-1 with TRBJ2-7; maybe TRBD2 (6 bases). This CDR3 has 14 residues. CDR1 SQVTM and CDR2 ANQGSEA come from the germline V gene. The ends were cut back, 4 bases at V and 0 bases at J, with 13 bases in the middle.

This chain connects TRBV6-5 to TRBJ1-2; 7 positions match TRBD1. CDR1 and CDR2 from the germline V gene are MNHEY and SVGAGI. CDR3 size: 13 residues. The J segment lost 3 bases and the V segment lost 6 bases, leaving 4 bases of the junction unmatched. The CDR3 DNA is TGTGCCAGCAGCCTCCAGGGGGACTATGGCTACACCTTC. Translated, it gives CASSLQGDYGYTF.

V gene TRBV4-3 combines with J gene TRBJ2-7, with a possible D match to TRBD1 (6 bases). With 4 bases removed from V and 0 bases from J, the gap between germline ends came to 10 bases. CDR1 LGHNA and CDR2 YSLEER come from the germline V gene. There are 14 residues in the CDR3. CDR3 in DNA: TGCGCCAGCAGCCTCCGGGACAACTCCTACGAGCAGTACTTC. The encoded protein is CASSLRDNSYEQYF.

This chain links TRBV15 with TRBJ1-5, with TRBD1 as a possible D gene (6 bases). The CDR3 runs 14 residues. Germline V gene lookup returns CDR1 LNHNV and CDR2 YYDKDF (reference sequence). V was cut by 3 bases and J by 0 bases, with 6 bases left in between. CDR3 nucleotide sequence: TGTGCCACCAGCAGGACAGGTAGCAATCAGCCCCAGCATTTT. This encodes CATSRTGSNQPQHF.

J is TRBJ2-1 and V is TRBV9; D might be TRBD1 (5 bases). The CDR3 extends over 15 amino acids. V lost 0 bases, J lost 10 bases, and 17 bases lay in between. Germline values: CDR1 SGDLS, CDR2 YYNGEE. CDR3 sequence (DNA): TGTGCCAGCAGCGTAGATTTAGGGTCTCACAGGGAGCAGTTCTTC. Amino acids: CASSVDLGSHREQFF.

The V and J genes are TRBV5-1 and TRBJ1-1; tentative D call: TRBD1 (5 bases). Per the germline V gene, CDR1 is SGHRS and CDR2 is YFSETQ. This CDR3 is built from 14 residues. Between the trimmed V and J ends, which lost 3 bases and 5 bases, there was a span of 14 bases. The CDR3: CASSSGPGGTEAFF. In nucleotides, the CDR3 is TGCGCCAGCAGCTCGGGGCCCGGGGGAACTGAAGCTTTCTTT.

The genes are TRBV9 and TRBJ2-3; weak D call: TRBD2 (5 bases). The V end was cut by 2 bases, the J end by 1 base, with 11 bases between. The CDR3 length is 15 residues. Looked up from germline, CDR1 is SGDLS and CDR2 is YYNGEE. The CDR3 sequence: CASSVGNSRTDTQYF. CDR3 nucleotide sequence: TGTGCCAGCAGCGTCGGGAACTCTCGCACAGATACGCAGTATTTT.

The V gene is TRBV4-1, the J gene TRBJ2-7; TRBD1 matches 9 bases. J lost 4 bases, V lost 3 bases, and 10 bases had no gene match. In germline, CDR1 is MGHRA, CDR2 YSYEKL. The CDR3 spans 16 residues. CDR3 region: CASSHPPGQGHYEQYF. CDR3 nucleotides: TGCGCCAGCAGCCATCCACCGGGACAGGGCCATTACGAGCAGTACTTC.

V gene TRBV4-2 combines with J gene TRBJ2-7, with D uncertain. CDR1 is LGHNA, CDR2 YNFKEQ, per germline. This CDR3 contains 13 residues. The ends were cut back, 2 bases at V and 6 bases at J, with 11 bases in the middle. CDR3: CASSQMISSEQYF. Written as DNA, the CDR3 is TGTGCCAGCAGCCAAATGATCAGTTCCGAGCAGTACTTC.

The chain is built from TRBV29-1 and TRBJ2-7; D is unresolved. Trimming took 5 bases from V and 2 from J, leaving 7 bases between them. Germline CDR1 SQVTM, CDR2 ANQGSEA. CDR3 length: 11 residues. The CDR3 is CSVLGTYEQYF. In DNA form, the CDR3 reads TGCAGCGTTCTCGGTACCTACGAGCAGTACTTC.

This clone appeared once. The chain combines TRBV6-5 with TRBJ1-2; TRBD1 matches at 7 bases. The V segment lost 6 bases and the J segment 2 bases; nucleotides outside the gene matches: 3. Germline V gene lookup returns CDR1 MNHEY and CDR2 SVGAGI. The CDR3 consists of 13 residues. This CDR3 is CASRGTANYGYTF. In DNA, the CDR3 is TGTGCCAGCAGGGGGACAGCCAACTATGGCTACACCTTC.

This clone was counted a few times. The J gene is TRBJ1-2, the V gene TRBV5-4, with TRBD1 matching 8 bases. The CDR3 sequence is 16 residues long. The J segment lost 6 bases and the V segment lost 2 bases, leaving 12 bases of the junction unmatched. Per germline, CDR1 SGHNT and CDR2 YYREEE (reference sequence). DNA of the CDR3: TGTGCCAGCAGCTTCCCGGGACAGGCGAGTTTTGATGGCTACACCTTC. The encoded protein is CASSFPGQASFDGYTF.

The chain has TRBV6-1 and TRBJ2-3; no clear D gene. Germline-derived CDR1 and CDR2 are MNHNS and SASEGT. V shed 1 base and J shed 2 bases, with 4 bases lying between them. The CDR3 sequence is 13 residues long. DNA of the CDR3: TGTGCCAGCAGTGAAGTAAACACAGATACGCAGTATTTT. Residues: CASSEVNTDTQYF.

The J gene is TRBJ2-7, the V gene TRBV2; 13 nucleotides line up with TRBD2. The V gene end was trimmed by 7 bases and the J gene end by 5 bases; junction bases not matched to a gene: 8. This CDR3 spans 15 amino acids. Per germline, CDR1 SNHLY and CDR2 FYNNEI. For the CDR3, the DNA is TGTGCCAGCAAGCCCCTCGGGACTAGCGGGAACGAGCAGTACTTC. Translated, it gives CASKPLGTSGNEQYF. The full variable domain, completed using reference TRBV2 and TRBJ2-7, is EPEVTQTPSHQVTQMGQEVILRCVPISNHLYFYWYRQILGQKVEFLVSFYNNEISEKSEIFDDQFSVERPDGSNFTLKIRSTKLEDSAMYFCASKPLGTSGNEQYFGPGTRLTVT.

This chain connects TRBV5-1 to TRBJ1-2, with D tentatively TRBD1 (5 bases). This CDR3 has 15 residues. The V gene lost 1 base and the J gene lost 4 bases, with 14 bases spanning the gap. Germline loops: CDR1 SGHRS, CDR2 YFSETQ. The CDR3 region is CASSLSQGDFYGYTF. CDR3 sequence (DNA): TGCGCCAGCAGCTTGTCCCAGGGCGATTTCTATGGCTACACCTTC.

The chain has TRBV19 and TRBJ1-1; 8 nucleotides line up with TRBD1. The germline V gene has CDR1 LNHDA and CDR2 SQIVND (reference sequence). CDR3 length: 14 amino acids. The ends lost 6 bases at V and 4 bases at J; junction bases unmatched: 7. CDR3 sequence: CASSPDRGGTEAFF. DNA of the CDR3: TGTGCCAGTAGCCCCGACAGGGGTGGCACTGAAGCTTTCTTT.

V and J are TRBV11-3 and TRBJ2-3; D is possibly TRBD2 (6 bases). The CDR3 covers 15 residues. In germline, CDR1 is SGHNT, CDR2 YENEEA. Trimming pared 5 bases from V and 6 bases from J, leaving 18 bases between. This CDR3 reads CASSDDTTSSDTQYF. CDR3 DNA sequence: TGTGCCAGCAGCGACGATACGACTAGTTCGGATACGCAGTATTTT.

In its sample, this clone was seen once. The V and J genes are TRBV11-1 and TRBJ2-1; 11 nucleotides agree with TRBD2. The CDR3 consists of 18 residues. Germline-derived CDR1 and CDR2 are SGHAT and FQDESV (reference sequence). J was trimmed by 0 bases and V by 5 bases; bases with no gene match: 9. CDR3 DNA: TGTGCCAGCAGCGAGGATAGCGGGAGGGTGAGCTCCTACAATGAGCAGTTCTTC. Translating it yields CASSEDSGRVSSYNEQFF.

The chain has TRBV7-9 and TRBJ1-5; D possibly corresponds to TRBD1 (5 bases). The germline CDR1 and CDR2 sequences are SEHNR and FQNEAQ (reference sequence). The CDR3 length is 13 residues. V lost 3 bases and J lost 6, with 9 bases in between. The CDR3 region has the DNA TGTGCCAGCAGCTTTAGGGGCAGTCAGCCCCAGCATTTT. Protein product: CASSFRGSQPQHF.

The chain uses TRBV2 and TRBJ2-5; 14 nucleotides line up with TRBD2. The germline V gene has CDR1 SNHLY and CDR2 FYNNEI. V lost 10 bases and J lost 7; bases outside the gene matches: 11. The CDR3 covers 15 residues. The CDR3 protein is CATTPGLAGAGTQYF. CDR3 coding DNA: TGTGCCACGACCCCGGGACTAGCGGGAGCTGGGACCCAGTACTTC.

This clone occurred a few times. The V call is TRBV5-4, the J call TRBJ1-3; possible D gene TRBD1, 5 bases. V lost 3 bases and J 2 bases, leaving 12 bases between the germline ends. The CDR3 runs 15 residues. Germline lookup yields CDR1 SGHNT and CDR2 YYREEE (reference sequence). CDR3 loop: CASSSPQETGNTIYF. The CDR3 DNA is TGTGCCAGCAGCTCCCCACAGGAAACTGGAAACACCATATATTTT.

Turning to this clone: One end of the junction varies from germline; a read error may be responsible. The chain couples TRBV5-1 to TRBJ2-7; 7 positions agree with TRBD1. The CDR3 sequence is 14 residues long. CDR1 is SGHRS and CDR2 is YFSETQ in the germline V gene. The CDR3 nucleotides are TGCGTCAGCAGCTTGAGGACAGGAGTCTACGAGCAGTACTTC. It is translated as CVSSLRTGVYEQYF.

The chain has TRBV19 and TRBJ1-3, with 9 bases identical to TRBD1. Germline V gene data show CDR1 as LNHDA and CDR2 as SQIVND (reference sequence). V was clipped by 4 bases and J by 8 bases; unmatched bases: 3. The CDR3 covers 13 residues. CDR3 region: CASSRDRADTIYF. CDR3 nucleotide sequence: TGTGCCAGTAGTAGGGACAGGGCGGACACCATATATTTT.

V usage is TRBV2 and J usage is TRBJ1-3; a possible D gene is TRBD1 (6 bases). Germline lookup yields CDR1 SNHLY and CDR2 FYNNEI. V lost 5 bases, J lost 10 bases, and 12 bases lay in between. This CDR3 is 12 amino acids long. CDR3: CASSTGFLTIYF. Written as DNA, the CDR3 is TGTGCCAGCAGTACAGGGTTCCTGACCATATATTTT.

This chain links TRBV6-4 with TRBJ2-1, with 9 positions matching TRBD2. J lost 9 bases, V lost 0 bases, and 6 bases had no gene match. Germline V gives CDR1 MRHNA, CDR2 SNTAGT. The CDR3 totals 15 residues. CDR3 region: CASSDSSGRLGEQFF. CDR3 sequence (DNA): TGTGCCAGCAGTGACTCCAGCGGGAGGCTCGGTGAGCAGTTCTTC.

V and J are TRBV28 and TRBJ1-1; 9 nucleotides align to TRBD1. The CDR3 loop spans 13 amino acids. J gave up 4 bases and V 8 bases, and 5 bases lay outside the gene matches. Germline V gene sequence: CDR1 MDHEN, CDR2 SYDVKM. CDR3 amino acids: CASGIQGATEAFF. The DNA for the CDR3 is TGTGCCAGCGGGATACAGGGGGCCACTGAAGCTTTCTTT.

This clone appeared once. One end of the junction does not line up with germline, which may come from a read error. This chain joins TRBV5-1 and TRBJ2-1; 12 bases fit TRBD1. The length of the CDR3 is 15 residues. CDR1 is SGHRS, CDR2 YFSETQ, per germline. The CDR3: CASSLGGQGAPEEVF. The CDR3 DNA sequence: TGCGCCAGCAGCTTGGGGGGACAGGGGGCCCCGGAAGAAGTCTTC.

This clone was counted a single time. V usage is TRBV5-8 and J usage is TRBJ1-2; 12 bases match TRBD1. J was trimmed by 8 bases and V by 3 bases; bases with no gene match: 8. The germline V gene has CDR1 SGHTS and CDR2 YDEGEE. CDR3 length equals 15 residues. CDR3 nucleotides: TGTGCCAGCAGCTCCCCGGGACAGGGGGCTCTCGGCTACACCTTC. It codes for CASSSPGQGALGYTF.

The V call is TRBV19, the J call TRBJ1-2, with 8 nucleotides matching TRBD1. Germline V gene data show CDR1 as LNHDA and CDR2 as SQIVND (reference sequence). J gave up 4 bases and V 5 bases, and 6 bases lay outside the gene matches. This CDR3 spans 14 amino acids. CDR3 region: CASSFLDRAYGYTF. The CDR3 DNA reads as TGTGCCAGTAGTTTTTTGGACAGGGCCTATGGCTACACCTTC.